This T cell receptor (beta chain) is from a study of shared clonotypes between healthy human individuals. Study outcomes and limitations: Rarefaction demonstrated incomplete sorted-subset sequencing despite large depth. The authors expected sequencing depth to affect clonotype sharing among donors.

Donors had no recently reported acute infections or vaccinations and were HIV-negative. In CD8 memory, CD45RO+ cells were put together with CCR7-negative CD45RA+ TemRA cells. Notes on this clone: Its antigen is currently unknown. This specimen includes other DNA sequences encoding the same CDR3.

TCRdb's table, derived via immunoSEQ multiplex PCR, lists solely in-frame clones and lacks some. The data contain roughly 700,000 clones, less than 95% of them singletons. Trimming left V 0 bases short and J 0 bases short, with 11 bases between. CDR1 MNHEY and CDR2 SMNVEV come from the germline V gene (reference sequence). This CDR3 has 16 amino acids. Input material: memory CD8+ T cells from PBMCs. Specified subset: CD45RO+ cells pooled with CCR7-negative TemRA cells. The J gene is TRBJ1-1, the V gene TRBV27; D is undetermined. The receptor was isolated from a man aged 18 to 29 in good health. Some clones in this sample may be carry-over from other donors' samples. CDR3 DNA: TGTGCCAGCAGTTTATCGGTTGGGGAGATGAACACTGAAGCTTTCTTT. This encodes CASSLSVGEMNTEAFF.